The clone carrying this T cell receptor beta chain came up once. The antigen is not known. The CDR3 spans 16 residues. V was cut by 4 bases and J by 6 bases, with 16 bases left in between. From germline, CDR1 is LGHDT and CDR2 YNNKEL (reference sequence). Uncontrolled infection, other autoimmune disease, pregnancy or lactation excluded patients. Thyroid ultrasound, orbital computed tomography, clinical symptoms, and serum thyroxine and TRAb underpinned diagnoses. This entry belongs to a study of T cells in Graves' hyperthyroidism and ophthalmopathy. The investigators amplified TCR beta CDR3 regions from RNA transcripts. A first-round RT-PCR of the TCR CDR3 used the HTBI primer set. One entry per CDR3 protein, called by TCRdb with MiXCR from the multiplex PCR reads. The profile shows 660,000 or so distinct CDR3 sequences, less than 25% of them singletons. Study results and caveats: Also found in blood were most expanded thyroid clonotypes above 0.001.

What was sequenced was blood. The chain combines TRBV3-1 with TRBJ1-6; possibly TRBD1 for D (6 bases). This sequence was found in a young man with Graves' ophthalmopathy. CDR3 amino acids: CASSPTDRFVNSPLHF. DNA of the CDR3: TGTGCCAGCAGCCCCACGGACAGATTTGTTAATTCACCCCTCCACTTT.